This is a list of T cell receptor beta chains from one sample in a study of blood T cell repertoires in COVID-19. Only in-frame clones appear in the TCRdb table, and some are missing; sequencing was by immunoSEQ multiplex PCR. The sample gives about 280,000 clones, approximately 86% of which show up once; roughly 8.5% is in the top ten. The sample consisted of peripheral blood. The source of these receptors is a man aged 35 to 55 with active or convalescent COVID-19. The CDR3 runs from the conserved cysteine through the conserved F or W. A D gene is named only where the DNA matches it firmly. Some rows mark clone size as missing; the rest say once, few, many or name a class of expanded clone.

V,D,J,size,CDR3,DNA
TRBV3-1/TRBV3-2,TRBD1,TRBJ1-1,-,CASSYLPGQGLLF,TGTGCCAGCAGTTATCTTCCGGGACAGGGTCTTCTCTTT
TRBV7-6,-,TRBJ2-2,-,CASSPGWGGELFF,TGTGCCAGCAGCCCAGGGTGGGGCGGGGAGCTGTTTTTT
TRBV6-5,TRBD1,TRBJ2-1,-,CASTTGAGQFF,TGTGCCAGCACCACAGGGGCTGGGCAGTTCTTC
TRBV19,TRBD2,TRBJ2-1,-,CASSVRTSGYNEQFF,TGTGCCAGTAGTGTACGGACTAGCGGCTACAATGAGCAGTTCTTC
TRBV9,-,TRBJ2-1,-,CASSDSSYNEQFF,TGTGCCAGCAGCGACTCCTCCTACAATGAGCAGTTCTTC
TRBV6-1,-,TRBJ1-5,-,CASSEGSPGDNQPQHF,TGTGCCAGCAGTGAAGGGTCGCCCGGGGACAATCAGCCCCAGCATTTT
TRBV4-2,-,TRBJ1-5,-,CASSQDGAGTRGNQPQHF,TGTGCCAGCAGCCAAGATGGGGCCGGGACAAGAGGCAATCAGCCCCAGCATTTT
TRBV11-2,-,TRBJ2-1,-,CASTSNRGSGSSYNEQFF,TGTGCCAGCACCTCAAATAGGGGTTCGGGTAGCTCCTACAATGAGCAGTTCTTC
TRBV24-1,-,TRBJ1-1,few,CATSDLGTNYPAFF,TGTGCCACCAGTGATTTGGGGACAAATTATCCGGCTTTCTTT
TRBV24-1,-,TRBJ2-7,-,CATSDGANYEQYF,TGTGCCACCAGTGATGGGGCCAACTACGAGCAGTACTTC
TRBV24-1,TRBD1,TRBJ2-3,once,CATSESRQGAPDTQYF,TGTGCCACCAGTGAATCACGACAGGGGGCCCCAGATACGCAGTATTTT
TRBV13,TRBD2,TRBJ2-1,-,CASSSLLAGRSTMGQFF,TGTGCCAGCAGCTCACTCTTAGCGGGGAGATCCACAATGGGGCAGTTCTTC
TRBV19,-,TRBJ2-5,-,CASSTGGIETQYF,TGTGCCAGTAGTACTGGGGGCATTGAGACCCAGTACTTC
TRBV18,-,TRBJ1-6,-,CASSLPGRGDSPLHF,TGTGCCAGCTCACTTCCGGGCAGGGGAGATTCACCCCTCCACTTT
TRBV7-3,-,TRBJ2-2,-,CASSLAGSTGELFF,TGTGCCAGCAGCTTAGCAGGATCTACCGGGGAGCTGTTTTTT
TRBV27,-,TRBJ1-1,-,CASSLFGETEAFF,TGTGCCAGCAGTTTATTCGGGGAAACTGAAGCTTTCTTT
TRBV7-2,-,TRBJ2-1,-,CASRPPTLLAYEQFF,TGTGCCAGCAGACCCCCAACCCTTCTAGCATATGAGCAGTTCTTC